Following are 26 T cell receptor beta chains from one sample sequenced in a study of cytomegalovirus exposure and HLA in healthy donors. The PCR made use of 60 Vbeta and 13 Jbeta primers. This table comes from immunoSEQ multiplex PCR, and its TCRdb copy is limited to in-frame clones, with some not included. The data hold some 120,000 clones, with approximately 70% observed a single time. Sequences were obtained from PBMCs. Every receptor here comes from a man younger than 45 in good health and CMV-seropositive.

CDR3 loop: CASSDTGTGFGTNEKLFF. CDR3 DNA sequence: TGTGCCAGCAGTGATACCGGGACAGGGTTTGGAACTAATGAAAAACTGTTTTTT. V usage is TRBV27 and J usage is TRBJ1-4; 9 bases are shared with TRBD1. Germline V gives CDR1 MNHEY, CDR2 SMNVEV (reference sequence). CDR3 length equals 18 residues. Trimming cost V 5 bases and J 1 base; bases outside gene matches: 11.

The chain carries TRBV5-5 and TRBJ1-1; perhaps TRBD1 as D (5 bases). The CDR3 extends over 14 amino acids. Per germline, CDR1 SGHKS and CDR2 YYEKEE (reference sequence). Trimming took 2 bases from V and 5 from J, leaving 13 bases between them. The CDR3 region is CASSFGGVGTEAFF. DNA of the CDR3: TGTGCCAGCAGCTTCGGAGGGGTTGGAACTGAAGCTTTCTTT.

The chain links TRBV6-9 to TRBJ2-7, with D possibly TRBD1 on 6 matching bases. The CDR3 sequence is 16 residues long. Germline-derived CDR1 and CDR2 are MNHGY and SVAAGI. V dropped 3 bases and J dropped 2 bases, with 17 bases sitting between them. DNA for the CDR3: TGTGCCAGCAGTTACTACCAGACAGGACCGACCTACGAGCAGTACTTC. Protein sequence: CASSYYQTGPTYEQYF.

This rearrangement joins TRBV12-5 to TRBJ2-4; TRBD2 agrees at 16 bases. Per the germline V gene, CDR1 is LGHNT and CDR2 is FRNRAP. CDR3 length equals 19 residues. The V and J ends lost 0 bases and 9 bases, in that order; junction bases with no gene match: 11. The DNA for the CDR3 is TGTGCTAGTGGTTTGGTACATCCGGGACTAGCGGGGGGGCGGGGCATTCAGTACTTC. It encodes CASGLVHPGLAGGRGIQYF.

The chain uses TRBV5-1 and TRBJ2-3; 7 bases are shared with TRBD2. Germline V gives CDR1 SGHRS, CDR2 YFSETQ. Trimming took 4 bases from V and 6 from J; bases not matched to a gene: 11. The CDR3 is 15 amino acids. CDR3 sequence: CASSLTSVLGDTQYF. CDR3 bases: TGCGCCAGCAGCCTAACTAGCGTTCTAGGGGATACGCAGTATTTT.

A single count supports this clone. The chain links TRBV7-9 to TRBJ1-5; no clear D gene. CDR3 length: 12 residues. CDR1 is SEHNR and CDR2 is FQNEAQ in the germline V gene (reference sequence). Trimming cost V 7 bases and J 2 bases, with 6 bases left between them. CDR3 in DNA: TGTGCCAGCACTATGGGCAATCAGCCCCAGCATTTT. It specifies CASTMGNQPQHF.

This clone was seen a few times. This chain connects TRBV21-1 to TRBJ2-1; TRBD2 reflects the table's D call only, with no check against the DNA. TRBV21-1 is designated a pseudogene. The CDR3 runs 15 residues. The CDR3 DNA follows: TGTGCCAGCAGCAAACGATTAGCCCGAGGATGGGAGCAGTTCTTC. It translates to CASSKRLARGWEQFF.

The V call is TRBV7-2, the J call TRBJ2-3; 8 bases line up with TRBD2. Germline CDR1 SGHTA, CDR2 FQGNSA. Trimming took 1 base from V and 0 from J; bases not matched to a gene: 9. The CDR3 covers 18 residues. CDR3 nucleotides: TGTGCCAGCAGCTTAGAGGCCATAGCGGGGTCTAGCACAGATACGCAGTATTTT. Translated: CASSLEAIAGSSTDTQYF.

In its sample, this clone was seen a few times. The chain recombines TRBV10-3 with TRBJ1-2; possible D gene TRBD1, 5 bases. CDR1 ENHRY and CDR2 SYGVKD come from the germline V gene. The germline V and J ends were trimmed by 7 bases and 1 base, with 13 bases remaining between them. CDR3 length equals 14 residues. The chain's CDR3 is CAIKVAGYNYGYTF. DNA for the CDR3: TGTGCCATCAAGGTGGCAGGGTATAACTATGGCTACACCTTC.

J is TRBJ2-3 and V is TRBV9; D possibly corresponds to TRBD1 (5 bases). The CDR3 has 15 residues. Trimming removed 1 base from V and 6 bases from J, with 15 bases in between. Germline CDR1 reads SGDLS; CDR2 reads YYNGEE. The CDR3 is CASSVTGNELDTQYF. CDR3 nucleotide sequence: TGTGCCAGCAGCGTAACAGGAAACGAGTTGGATACGCAGTATTTT.

The CDR3 nucleotides read TGTGCCAGCAGTTTCCAGGACAGGTGGAGTTATCAGCCCCAGCATTTT. Translating gives CASSFQDRWSYQPQHF. The rearrangement uses TRBV6-6 and TRBJ1-5; 7 bases align to TRBD1. There are 16 residues in the CDR3. Germline CDR1 reads MNHNY; CDR2 reads SVGAGI (reference sequence). Germline trimming cut 4 bases from V and 5 bases from J; bases unmatched to any gene: 11.

V usage is TRBV11-2 and J usage is TRBJ2-3, with 7 bases that match TRBD2. This CDR3 has 16 residues. V dropped 1 base and J dropped 0; count of bases not matched to a gene: 4. Germline V CDR1 and CDR2: SGHAT, FQNNGV. The CDR3 DNA reads TGTGCCAGCAGCTTAGTCGGGGGGAGGAGCACAGATACGCAGTATTTT. Translated: CASSLVGGRSTDTQYF.

V gene TRBV4-3 combines with J gene TRBJ1-4; weak D call: TRBD1 (5 bases). In germline, CDR1 is LGHNA, CDR2 YSLEER. V shed 1 base and J shed 3 bases, with 21 bases lying between them. This CDR3 spans 19 amino acids. CDR3 loop: CASSQVGSVGGAPNEKLFF. CDR3 nucleotides: TGCGCCAGCAGCCAAGTGGGATCGGTCGGTGGGGCGCCTAATGAAAAACTGTTTTTT.

This clone was picked up a small number of times. This chain joins TRBV27 and TRBJ2-1; 7 bases map to TRBD1. J lost 5 bases, V lost 6 bases, and 7 bases had no gene match. Per germline, CDR1 MNHEY and CDR2 SMNVEV (reference sequence). The CDR3 covers 14 residues. CDR3 sequence (DNA): TGTGCCAGCAGCCTTGGGACAGCCAACAATGAGCAGTTCTTC. This codes for CASSLGTANNEQFF.

The rearrangement links TRBV18 to TRBJ2-7, with D perhaps TRBD1 (7 bases). CDR1 is KGHSH, CDR2 LQKENI, per germline. This CDR3 comprises 13 residues. V lost 3 bases and J lost 11, with 17 bases in between. The CDR3 reads CASSPTGRTEKYV. The CDR3 DNA reads TGTGCCAGCTCACCGACAGGGAGGACGGAAAAGTACGTC.

This clone occurred a few times. The chain couples TRBV11-2 to TRBJ2-1; 8 positions agree with TRBD2. Germline V gene sequence: CDR1 SGHAT, CDR2 FQNNGV. CDR3 length equals 15 residues. J lost 3 bases, V lost 2 bases, and 3 bases had no gene match. DNA for the CDR3: TGTGCCAGCAGCTTAAGCGGGGGCTACTACAATGAGCAGTTCTTC. Residues: CASSLSGGYYNEQFF.

The chain carries TRBV7-3 and TRBJ2-5, with TRBD2 identical over 8 bases. Judging by the DNA end, TRBJ2-7 fits better; the J call may be wrong. Germline V gene data show CDR1 as SGHTA and CDR2 as FQGTGA. This CDR3 contains 14 residues. CDR3 amino acids: CASSPGGGQYEQYF. The DNA of the CDR3 is TGTGCCAGCAGCCCCGGGGGGGGACAATACGAGCAGTACTTC.

The chain combines TRBV28 with TRBJ2-3; TRBD2 is a possible D gene (5 bases). The length of the CDR3 is 16 residues. Trimming removed 5 bases at V and 7 bases at J, with 22 bases between. The germline CDR1 and CDR2 sequences are MDHEN and SYDVKM. CDR3 protein: CASSPAGHSSYNTQYF. CDR3 DNA sequence: TGTGCCAGCAGTCCTGCGGGCCACTCTTCCTACAATACGCAGTATTTT.

This clone has a handful of counts. The rearrangement uses TRBV5-6 and TRBJ1-2, with no clear D. CDR1 and CDR2 (germline): SGHDT, YYEEEE. V lost 3 bases to trimming and J lost 1 base, with 13 bases between them. The length of the CDR3 is 15 residues. CDR3 coding DNA: TGTGCCAGCAGCTATTCACAGAGTTTTAACTATGGCTACACCTTC. Residues: CASSYSQSFNYGYTF.

This clone has just a few counts. J is TRBJ2-3 and V is TRBV9, with D possibly TRBD2 on 7 matching bases. Deletions cut 7 bases from V and 5 bases from J, with 14 bases between. This CDR3 has 13 amino acids. Per the germline V gene, CDR1 is SGDLS and CDR2 is YYNGEE. CDR3 bases: TGTGCCAGCCGCGGGGGCGGGAGAGATACGCAGTATTTT. It codes for CASRGGGRDTQYF.

The DNA for the CDR3 is TGTGCCAGCAGAATTGGACAGGGGAACGGGGAGCTGTTTTTT. It encodes CASRIGQGNGELFF. The chain employs TRBV27 and TRBJ2-2, with 9 nucleotides matching TRBD1. Germline loops: CDR1 MNHEY, CDR2 SMNVEV (reference sequence). V was clipped by 6 bases and J by 7 bases; unmatched bases: 6. CDR3 size: 14 residues.

The chain employs TRBV7-2 and TRBJ2-7; TRBD2 is a possible D gene (6 bases). Germline lookup yields CDR1 SGHTA and CDR2 FQGNSA. V was shortened by 2 bases and J by 0 bases, with 8 bases between the two germline ends. The CDR3 is 14 amino acids. DNA of the CDR3: TGTGCCAGCAGCTTACTAGCGAGCTCCTACGAGCAGTACGTC. Amino acids: CASSLLASSYEQYV.

This clone was recorded a few times. The genes are TRBV9 and TRBJ2-5; 11 nucleotides line up with TRBD2. The CDR3 is 14 residues long. V shed 4 bases, J shed 11 bases, and the junction held 10 bases outside the gene matches. The germline CDR1 and CDR2 sequences are SGDLS and YYNGEE. The CDR3, as DNA: TGTGCCAGCAGCCTTAGCGGGGGGGCGGGGGAGCAGTACTTC. This translates into CASSLSGGAGEQYF. Together with reference TRBV9 and TRBJ2-5, the CDR3 gives the full variable domain: DSGVTQTPKHLITATGQRVTLRCSPRSGDLSVYWYQQSLDQGLQFLIQYYNGEERAKGNILERFSAQQFPDLHSELNLSSLELGDSALYFCASSLSGGAGEQYFGPGTRLLVL.

The chain recombines TRBV18 with TRBJ1-6, with 9 bases identical to TRBD1. Looked up from germline, CDR1 is KGHSH and CDR2 is LQKENI. The CDR3 length is 16 residues. After removal of 0 bases from V and 10 bases from J, the junction contained 7 bases not matched to a gene. The CDR3 protein is CASSPPTGGRNSPLHF. DNA for the CDR3: TGTGCCAGCTCACCACCCACAGGGGGCCGTAACTCACCCCTCCACTTT.

This sequence joins TRBV2 and TRBJ1-5; 8 bases map to TRBD1. Per the germline V gene, CDR1 is SNHLY and CDR2 is FYNNEI. The CDR3 has 15 residues. Trimming at V came to 10 bases and at J to 4 bases, leaving 12 bases not matched to a gene. DNA for the CDR3: TGTGCCACCCGTGGAGACAGGGGTTTGAATCAGCCCCAGCATTTT. Translation gives CATRGDRGLNQPQHF. Drawing the rest from reference TRBV2 and TRBJ1-5, the complete variable domain is EPEVTQTPSHQVTQMGQEVILRCVPISNHLYFYWYRQILGQKVEFLVSFYNNEISEKSEIFDDQFSVERPDGSNFTLKIRSTKLEDSAMYFCATRGDRGLNQPQHFGDGTRLSIL.

The chain recombines TRBV30 with TRBJ2-2, with a possible D match to TRBD2 (5 bases). V was clipped by 2 bases and J by 7 bases, with 11 bases between them. Germline V CDR1 and CDR2: GTSNPN, SVGIG (reference sequence). CDR3 length equals 13 residues. Written as DNA, the CDR3 is TGTGCCTGGAGTAGAGGGCGCGGCGGGGAGCTGTTTTTT. Its protein product is CAWSRGRGGELFF.